These 4 T cell receptor beta chains share one sample of origin, sequenced in a study of T cell changes during pregnancy in multiple sclerosis. This table comes from immunoSEQ multiplex PCR, and its TCRdb copy is limited to in-frame clones, with some not included. Of 80,000 to 95,000 clones in the sample, nearly 95% were seen once. Specimen: peripheral blood, collected in the second trimester of pregnancy. The receptors originated from a female donor with multiple sclerosis, enrolled in a pregnancy study.

This chain uses TRBV29-1 with TRBJ1-4, with 8 bases aligning to TRBD1. The trim removed 1 base at V and 4 bases at J, leaving 11 bases unmatched. The germline V gene has CDR1 SQVTM and CDR2 ANQGSEA. This CDR3 region has 17 residues. The CDR3 DNA is TGCAGCGTTGAAGGGTCTCCAGGGGGCGCGAGTAATGAAAAACTGTTTTTT. Amino acids: CSVEGSPGGASNEKLFF.

V and J are TRBV5-1 and TRBJ2-7, with TRBD2 matching 11 bases. Germline V gene sequence: CDR1 SGHRS, CDR2 YFSETQ. V trimming: 1 base; J trimming: 6 bases; junction bases outside the gene matches: 6. The CDR3 extends over 15 amino acids. This CDR3 reads CASSLTSGSGVEQYF. The DNA for the CDR3 is TGCGCCAGCAGCTTGACTAGCGGGAGTGGTGTCGAGCAGTACTTC.

The V call is TRBV27, the J call TRBJ2-3, with D perhaps TRBD2 (5 bases). V was trimmed by 4 bases and J by 6 bases, leaving 14 bases between them. The CDR3 contains 14 residues. The germline CDR1 and CDR2 sequences are MNHEY and SMNVEV (reference sequence). The CDR3 bases are TGTGCCAGCAGTTATAGCGTAGCGAGGGATACGCAGTATTTT. Its protein product is CASSYSVARDTQYF.

The rearrangement uses TRBV9 and TRBJ2-1; 7 bases match TRBD1. V lost 3 bases and J lost 7; bases outside the gene matches: 7. This CDR3 comprises 14 residues. Germline V gene lookup returns CDR1 SGDLS and CDR2 YYNGEE. Written as DNA, the CDR3 is TGTGCCAGCAGCGCAACCGACAGGGAGAATGAGCAGTTCTTC. Its translation is CASSATDRENEQFF.